This T cell receptor beta chain was retrieved from a study of T-cell memory formation after mild COVID-19. In its sample, this clonotype was seen a few times. Its antigen remains unidentified. Trimming removed 5 bases from V and 6 bases from J; junction bases left unmatched: 10. The CDR3 covers 15 residues. TCRdb re-derived calls from the 5' RACE reads in MiXCR, one entry per CDR3 protein. The sample has roughly 550,000 distinct CDR3 sequences, roughly 20% seen once. Study-level points and caveats: Clones contracting day 15 to 85 were balanced CD4/CD8; later expanders leaned CD4+. Some SARS-CoV-2-responding clones were already detected in memory before infection.

The chain uses TRBV12-3 or TRBV12-4 and TRBJ2-1, with TRBD1 matching over 7 bases. The TCR sequence derives from an adult woman who had mild COVID-19 (a few samples of this study predate the infection). Cell type and time point are not known. Sequenced material: PBMCs or a T cell subset sorted from them (not recorded which). The CDR3: CASSGGQQLPNEQFF. The CDR3 DNA reads as TGTGCCAGCAGTGGGGGACAGCAACTTCCCAATGAGCAGTTCTTC.